What follows are 32 T cell receptor beta chains derived from one specimen sequenced in a study of T cells in Graves' hyperthyroidism and ophthalmopathy. From RNA transcripts, TCR beta CDR3 regions were amplified. The HTBI primer set drove a first-round RT-PCR of the TCR CDR3. TCRdb ran MiXCR on the multiplex PCR reads and lists one entry per CDR3 protein. This repertoire shows about 210,000 distinct CDR3 sequences, approximately 17% found once; its top ten account for approximately 50%. The sample was blood. Receptor source: a man aged 50 to 59 with Graves' hyperthyroidism.

The chain has TRBV19 and TRBJ1-1; no firm D call. The CDR3 covers 12 residues. V was cut by 4 bases and J by 4 bases, with 7 bases left in between. Germline CDR1 reads LNHDA; CDR2 reads SQIVND (reference sequence). The CDR3 here is CASSRGLTEAFF. Written as DNA, the CDR3 is TGTGCCAGTAGTAGAGGTCTCACTGAAGCTTTCTTT.

V is TRBV20-1 and J is TRBJ2-7, with 8 bases matching TRBD2. The V gene's germline CDR1 is DFQATT and CDR2 SNEGSKA (reference sequence). The CDR3 consists of 14 residues. After removal of 3 bases from V and 2 bases from J, the junction contained 6 bases not matched to a gene. The CDR3 here is CSASSGLGTYEQYF. CDR3 nucleotide sequence: TGCAGTGCTAGTTCGGGACTAGGGACCTACGAGCAGTACTTC.

This clonotype was counted only a few times. V usage is TRBV12-3 or TRBV12-4 and J usage is TRBJ2-2; TRBD2 agrees at 11 bases. J lost 6 bases, V lost 6 bases, and 3 bases had no gene match. The CDR3 is 14 residues long. Here the CDR3 DNA reads TGTGCCAGCAGGAGTAGCGGGAGGGCCGGGGAGCTGTTTTTT. Its translation is CASRSSGRAGELFF.

In this sample, this clonotype turned up many times. The chain uses TRBV7-9 and TRBJ2-1; 8 bases map to TRBD1. Germline CDR1 is SEHNR and CDR2 is FQNEAQ (reference sequence). CDR3 length: 15 residues. J gave up 8 bases and V 5 bases, and 11 bases lay outside the gene matches. The CDR3 DNA reads TGTGCCAGCAGCCCGAGGGACAGGATAGTTGATGAGCAGTTCTTC. Its translation is CASSPRDRIVDEQFF.

The rearrangement joins TRBV25-1 to TRBJ2-7; possibly TRBD1 or TRBD2 for D (5 bases each). The germline V gene has CDR1 MGHDK and CDR2 SYGVNS. V was cut by 2 bases and J by 4 bases, with 24 bases left in between. CDR3 length: 18 residues. Written as DNA, the CDR3 is TGTGCCAGCAGTGAAACCTTGGGGGAGCGGACCAGTATTTACGAGCAGTACTTC. This gives the protein CASSETLGERTSIYEQYF.

This clonotype has only a few counts. V usage is TRBV7-2 and J usage is TRBJ2-1, with D maybe TRBD2 (6 bases). Germline loops: CDR1 SGHTA, CDR2 FQGNSA. This CDR3 has 15 amino acids. The ends were cut back, 1 base at V and 10 bases at J, with 17 bases in the middle. Here the CDR3 DNA reads TGTGCCAGCAGCTTAGAGTTTAGGCGGGAAAGAGAGCAGTTCTTC. Translation: CASSLEFRREREQFF. Drawing the rest from reference TRBV7-2 and TRBJ2-1, the complete variable domain is GAGVSQSPSNKVTEKGKDVELRCDPISGHTALYWYRQSLGQGLEFLIYFQGNSAPDKSGLPSDRFSAERTGGSVSTLTIQRTQQEDSAVYLCASSLEFRREREQFFGPGTRLTVL.

This clonotype was picked up many times. The V and J genes are TRBV12-3 or TRBV12-4 and TRBJ2-7; 8 bases line up with TRBD1. The J segment lost 3 bases and the V segment lost 6 bases, leaving 7 bases of the junction unmatched. This CDR3 has 14 amino acids. CDR3 loop: CASRGQGRGYEQYF. DNA of the CDR3: TGTGCCAGCAGAGGACAGGGCAGGGGCTACGAGCAGTACTTC.

The chain recombines TRBV19 with TRBJ2-2, with a tentative D call TRBD1 (6 bases). This CDR3 is 13 amino acids long. Germline V lookup: CDR1 LNHDA, CDR2 SQIVND (reference sequence). Trimming cost V 3 bases and J 7 bases, with 9 bases left between them. CDR3 in amino acids: CASSIGTHGELFF. CDR3 DNA: TGTGCCAGTAGTATCGGGACACACGGGGAGCTGTTTTTT.

Details on this clonotype: Sequence at one end of the junction differs from germline and may be a read error. The gene calls are TRBV27 and TRBJ2-6; D tentatively reads TRBD1 or TRBD2 (5 bases each). The CDR3 contains 18 residues. In germline, CDR1 is MNHEY, CDR2 SMNVEV (reference sequence). The CDR3 DNA reads TGTGCCAACAGTTTATTTTCTTTTGGGGGCTCTGGGGCCAACGTCCTGACTTTC. This sequence encodes CANSLFSFGGSGANVLTF.

This clonotype has just one count. The chain has TRBV11-3 and TRBJ2-7; D is uncertain. The germline V gene has CDR1 SGHNT and CDR2 YENEEA. V lost 3 bases and J lost 9, with 9 bases in between. The CDR3 extends over 11 amino acids. CDR3 region: CASSLVLGQYF. CDR3 nucleotide sequence: TGTGCCAGCAGCTTGGTGCTGGGGCAGTACTTC.

This clonotype was seen ten or more times. The chain recombines TRBV20-1 with TRBJ2-2; D not resolved. The CDR3 runs to 12 residues. V dropped 3 bases and J dropped 8 bases, with 10 bases sitting between them. Germline loops: CDR1 DFQATT, CDR2 SNEGSKA (reference sequence). The CDR3 bases are TGCAGTGCTAGCTCCATTGAGGGGGAGCTGTTTTTT. The encoded protein is CSASSIEGELFF.

The chain joins TRBV20-1 to TRBJ2-3; 9 bases fit TRBD2. There are 15 residues in the CDR3. Trimming took 5 bases from V and 3 from J; bases not matched to a gene: 9. CDR1 is DFQATT, CDR2 SNEGSKA, per germline (reference sequence). The CDR3 spells CSALTSGAGTDTQYF. The CDR3 DNA reads as TGCAGTGCTCTGACTAGCGGAGCGGGGACAGATACGCAGTATTTT.

The CDR3: CASSPRTGGYYGYTF. The CDR3 region has the DNA TGTGCCAGCAGCCCCCGGACAGGGGGCTACTATGGCTACACCTTC. The genes are TRBV7-8 and TRBJ1-2; 11 nucleotides match TRBD1. Germline lookup yields CDR1 SGHVS and CDR2 FQNEAQ. This CDR3 is 15 amino acids long. V trimming: 5 bases; J trimming: 3 bases; junction bases outside the gene matches: 5.

This clonotype was seen more than once but under ten times. The chain carries TRBV9 and TRBJ2-2, with 8 bases lining up with TRBD2. The germline gives CDR1 SGDLS, CDR2 YYNGEE. The CDR3 spans 16 residues. Unmatched junction bases numbered 9, after V lost 4 bases and J lost 4 bases. CDR3 sequence: CASSPRVAGFTGELFF. CDR3 bases: TGTGCCAGCAGCCCTCGGGTAGCGGGGTTCACCGGGGAGCTGTTTTTT.

This sequence joins TRBV4-1 and TRBJ2-2, with 12 bases that match TRBD2. CDR1 and CDR2 (germline): MGHRA, YSYEKL. This CDR3 comprises 16 residues. V lost 3 bases to trimming and J lost 5 bases; unmatched junction nucleotides: 4. The CDR3 sequence: CASSQVGTSGTGELFF. CDR3 sequence (DNA): TGCGCCAGCAGCCAGGTTGGGACTAGCGGGACCGGGGAGCTGTTTTTT.

This clonotype has just a few counts. The V and J genes are TRBV10-3 and TRBJ2-7; 9 nucleotides align to TRBD1. CDR3 length equals 15 residues. Germline loops: CDR1 ENHRY, CDR2 SYGVKD. V gave up 3 bases and J gave up 4 bases; unmatched junction bases: 7. CDR3 bases: TGTGCCATCAGTGACTTGACAGGGGGGAGATACGAGCAGTACTTC. Its translation: CAISDLTGGRYEQYF.

The J gene is TRBJ2-7, the V gene TRBV27, with D perhaps TRBD2 (5 bases). The CDR3 runs 14 residues. The V and J ends lost 8 bases and 2 bases respectively, with 16 bases between them. Germline loops: CDR1 MNHEY, CDR2 SMNVEV (reference sequence). The CDR3 DNA follows: TGTGCCAGCTCCCTATGGGGAGAAACCTACGAGCAGTACTTC. Translating it yields CASSLWGETYEQYF.

This clonotype has a handful of counts. The chain employs TRBV14 and TRBJ1-1; 7 nucleotides line up with TRBD1. The V segment lost 5 bases and the J segment 3 bases; nucleotides outside the gene matches: 3. Germline loops: CDR1 SGHDN, CDR2 FVKESK. This CDR3 contains 13 residues. In DNA, the CDR3 is TGTGCCAGCAGCGGGCAGGGGGACACTGAAGCTTTCTTT. The encoded protein is CASSGQGDTEAFF.

This clonotype was seen only a few times. This chain joins TRBV12-3 or TRBV12-4 and TRBJ2-5, with a tentative D call TRBD2 (6 bases). V lost 5 bases to trimming and J lost 5 bases, with 15 bases between them. The CDR3 covers 14 residues. CDR3 DNA sequence: TGTGCCAGCAGTCCTCGGGGGTTTAGGGAGACCCAGTACTTC. Its translation is CASSPRGFRETQYF.

There are many counts of this clonotype. The genes are TRBV3-1 and TRBJ1-1; unclear D gene. The CDR3 covers 14 residues. V shed 1 base and J shed 6 bases, with 12 bases lying between them. Germline values: CDR1 LGHDT, CDR2 YNNKEL (reference sequence). The chain's CDR3 is CASSQVRSGAEAFF. In DNA, the CDR3 is TGTGCCAGCAGCCAAGTCCGCAGTGGTGCTGAAGCTTTCTTT. Full variable domain (outside the CDR3, taken from reference TRBV3-1 and TRBJ1-1): DTAVSQTPKYLVTQMGNDKSIKCEQNLGHDTMYWYKQDSKKFLKIMFSYNNKELIINETVPNRFSPKSPDKAHLNLHINSLELGDSAVYFCASSQVRSGAEAFFGQGTRLTVV.

In its sample, this clonotype was seen a few times. As DNA, the CDR3 is TGTGCCAGCAGTTTTTTAACAGCGGATTACGAGCAGTACTTC. This translates into CASSFLTADYEQYF. The chain combines TRBV28 with TRBJ2-7; a possible D gene is TRBD2 (5 bases). Trimming removed 3 bases from V and 4 bases from J, with 13 bases in between. Looked up from germline, CDR1 is MDHEN and CDR2 is SYDVKM. The CDR3 has 14 residues.

This clonotype was detected many times. This chain uses TRBV12-3 or TRBV12-4 with TRBJ1-2; possibly TRBD1 for D (5 bases). Deletions cut 8 bases from V and 5 bases from J, with 18 bases between. This CDR3 has 14 residues. CDR3 sequence: CASGTRGTRYGYTF. In nucleotides, the CDR3 is TGTGCCAGCGGGACTAGGGGTACACGTTATGGCTACACCTTC.

This clonotype was picked up many times. The rearrangement links TRBV19 to TRBJ1-1, with D possibly TRBD1 on 5 matching bases. The V gene's germline CDR1 is LNHDA and CDR2 SQIVND (reference sequence). This CDR3 has 14 residues. The V and J ends lost 7 bases and 1 base respectively, with 13 bases between them. In DNA form, the CDR3 reads TGTGCCAGTACCTTTAGCAGGGCGAACACTGAAGCTTTCTTT. Its translation: CASTFSRANTEAFF.

This clonotype was picked up many times. The rearrangement uses TRBV24-1 and TRBJ2-1; D might be TRBD1 (5 bases). The CDR3 contains 13 residues. Germline V gives CDR1 KGHDR, CDR2 SFDVKD. Trimming shortened V by 7 bases and J by 5 bases, and 11 bases separated the two germline ends. CDR3 sequence reads: CATSPTGDNEQFF. CDR3 DNA sequence: TGTGCCACCAGCCCCACAGGAGACAATGAGCAGTTCTTC.

This clonotype turned up a few times. The J gene is TRBJ2-2, the V gene TRBV5-6, with 11 bases that match TRBD1. After removal of 7 bases from V and 4 bases from J, the junction contained 9 bases not matched to a gene. Germline V gene sequence: CDR1 SGHDT, CDR2 YYEEEE. This CDR3 comprises 16 residues. In DNA, the CDR3 is TGTGCCAGCGCCTCACTCGGGACAGGGGGCACCGGGGAGCTGTTTTTT. Protein: CASASLGTGGTGELFF.

The CDR3 sequence is CASQKDGGEQYF. The CDR3 nucleotides are TGTGCCAGCCAGAAGGATGGTGGCGAGCAGTACTTC. The gene calls are TRBV2 and TRBJ2-7; D is uncertain. Looked up from germline, CDR1 is SNHLY and CDR2 is FYNNEI. Between the trimmed V and J ends, which lost 8 bases and 6 bases, there was a span of 14 bases. The CDR3 spans 12 residues.

In its sample, this clonotype was seen many times. The rearrangement links TRBV10-3 to TRBJ2-3; D remains unclear. The CDR3 contains 15 residues. Germline V gene lookup returns CDR1 ENHRY and CDR2 SYGVKD. V was pared by 3 bases and J by 0 bases, with 10 bases between. CDR3 in amino acids: CAISEGYTSTDTQYF. The CDR3 DNA is TGTGCCATCAGTGAAGGCTACACTAGCACAGATACGCAGTATTTT.

This clonotype was counted ten times or more. This rearrangement joins TRBV3-1 to TRBJ2-7; D could derive from TRBD1 or TRBD2 (5 bases each). V was cut by 4 bases and J by 2 bases, with 12 bases left in between. Germline CDR1 reads LGHDT; CDR2 reads YNNKEL (reference sequence). The CDR3 consists of 14 residues. This CDR3 is CASSPGDVAYEQYF. The CDR3 DNA sequence: TGTGCCAGCAGCCCCGGGGACGTAGCCTACGAGCAGTACTTC.

This clonotype was seen many times. The J gene is TRBJ2-1, the V gene TRBV6-1; TRBD2 agrees at 15 bases. With 6 bases clipped from V and 8 bases from J, the junction kept 5 bases outside the gene matches. Germline assignment: CDR1 MNHNS and CDR2 SASEGT. The CDR3 spans 15 residues. For the CDR3, the DNA is TGTGCCAGCAGGGGACTAGCGGGAGGTTTTCATGAGCAGTTCTTC. Residues: CASRGLAGGFHEQFF.

The table lists this clonotype with a few counts. The chain combines TRBV7-2 with TRBJ1-5; D may be TRBD1 (5 bases). CDR3 length: 13 residues. Between the trimmed V and J ends, which lost 5 bases and 6 bases, there was a span of 11 bases. Looked up from germline, CDR1 is SGHTA and CDR2 is FQGNSA. The CDR3: CASSPRRGQPQHF. In DNA form, the CDR3 reads TGTGCCAGCAGCCCGAGAAGGGGTCAGCCCCAGCATTTT.

This clonotype was recorded many times. The V and J genes are TRBV12-3 or TRBV12-4 and TRBJ1-5; 7 nucleotides align to TRBD1. V gave up 6 bases and J gave up 4 bases; unmatched junction bases: 3. The length of the CDR3 is 13 residues. In DNA form, the CDR3 reads TGTGCCAGCAGGTCGGGACAGAATCAGCCCCAGCATTTT. Translating it yields CASRSGQNQPQHF.

A remark on this clonotype: A read error may be the cause here, since a much bigger clone is one base away. V and J are TRBV7-2 and TRBJ2-1; TRBD2 aligns across 11 bases. The CDR3 extends over 16 amino acids. The V gene's germline CDR1 is SGHTA and CDR2 FQGNSA. In DNA form, the CDR3 reads TGTGCCAGCAGCCAGGGACTAGCGGCGAAATACAATGGGCAGTTCTTC. Its protein product is CASSQGLAAKYNGQFF.